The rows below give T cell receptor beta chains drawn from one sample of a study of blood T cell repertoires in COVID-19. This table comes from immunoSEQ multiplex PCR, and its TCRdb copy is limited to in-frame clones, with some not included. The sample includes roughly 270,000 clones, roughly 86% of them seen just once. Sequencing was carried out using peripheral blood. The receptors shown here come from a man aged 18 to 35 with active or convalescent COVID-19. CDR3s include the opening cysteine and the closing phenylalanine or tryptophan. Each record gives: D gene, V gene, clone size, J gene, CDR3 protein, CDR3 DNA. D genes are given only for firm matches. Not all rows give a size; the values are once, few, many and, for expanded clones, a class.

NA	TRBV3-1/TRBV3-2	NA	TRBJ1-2	CASSQGGAPSYGYTF	TGTGCCAGCAGCCAGGGTGGGGCCCCTAGCTATGGCTACACCTTC
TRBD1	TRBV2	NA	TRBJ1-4	CASSRTGLEGEKLFF	TGTGCCAGCAGTCGGACAGGGCTGGAGGGTGAAAAACTGTTTTTT
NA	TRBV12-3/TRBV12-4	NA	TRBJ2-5	CASSFLTGTQYF	TGTGCCAGCAGTTTTCTCACGGGGACCCAGTACTTC
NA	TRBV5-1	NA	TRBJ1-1	CASSLARAGGAEAFF	TGCGCCAGCAGCTTGGCTAGAGCCGGAGGGGCTGAAGCTTTCTTT
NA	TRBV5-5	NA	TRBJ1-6	CASSWTDYNSPLHF	TGTGCCAGCAGCTGGACAGACTATAATTCACCCCTCCACTTT
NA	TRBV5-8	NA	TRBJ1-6	CASRRAVKTGSPLHF	TGTGCCAGCAGAAGAGCAGTGAAAACGGGTTCACCCCTCCACTTT
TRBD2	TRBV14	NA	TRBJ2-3	CASSQYKTSGASTDTQYF	TGTGCCAGCAGCCAATACAAGACTAGCGGGGCTAGCACAGATACGCAGTATTTT
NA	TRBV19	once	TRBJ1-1	CASSRGHTEAFF	TGTGCCAGTAGTAGGGGGCACACTGAAGCTTTCTTT
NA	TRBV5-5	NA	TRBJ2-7	CASSLRPGNLGYEQYF	TGTGCCAGCAGCTTGAGACCGGGAAACTTGGGCTACGAGCAGTACTTC
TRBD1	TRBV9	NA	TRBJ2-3	CASSVGQGGVSTDTQYF	TGTGCCAGCAGCGTCGGACAGGGGGGAGTCAGCACAGATACGCAGTATTTT
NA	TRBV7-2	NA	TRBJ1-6	CASSLGDIKNSPLHF	TGTGCCAGCAGCTTAGGTGACATAAAAAATTCACCCCTCCACTTT
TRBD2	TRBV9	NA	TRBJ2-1	CASSVFSGVTYNEQFF	TGTGCCAGCAGCGTTTTTAGCGGGGTGACCTACAATGAGCAGTTCTTC
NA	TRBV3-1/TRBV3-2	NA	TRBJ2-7	CASSQESGDEQYF	TGTGCCAGCAGCCAAGAGTCGGGGGACGAGCAGTACTTC
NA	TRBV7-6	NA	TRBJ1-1	CASSLEHPGINTEAFF	TGTGCCAGCAGCTTAGAACACCCAGGAATCAACACTGAAGCTTTCTTT
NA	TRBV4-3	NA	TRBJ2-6	CASRYRNSGANVLTF	TGCGCCAGCCGGTACAGGAACTCTGGGGCCAACGTCCTGACTTTC
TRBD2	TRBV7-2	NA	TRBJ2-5	CASSAWGFSGGKETQYF	TGTGCCAGCAGCGCGTGGGGATTTAGCGGGGGAAAAGAGACCCAGTACTTC
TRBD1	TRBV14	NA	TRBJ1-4	CASSQDLPGGTANEKLFF	TGTGCCAGCAGCCAAGATCTCCCTGGCGGGACAGCTAATGAAAAACTGTTTTTT
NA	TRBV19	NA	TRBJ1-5	CATKTGGFSNQPQHF	TGTGCCACTAAAACGGGGGGCTTTAGCAATCAGCCCCAGCATTTT
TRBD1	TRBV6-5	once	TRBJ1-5	CASSQQGGGNQPQHF	TGTGCCAGCAGTCAACAGGGGGGGGGCAATCAGCCCCAGCATTTT
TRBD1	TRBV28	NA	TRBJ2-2	CASRTGANTGELFF	TGTGCCTCTCGGACAGGAGCGAACACCGGGGAGCTGTTTTTT
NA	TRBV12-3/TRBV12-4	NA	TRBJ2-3	CASRVQDTQYF	TGTGCCAGCAGGGTACAAGATACGCAGTATTTT
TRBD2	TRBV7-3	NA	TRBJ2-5	CASSLGVAGGLEETQYF	TGTGCCAGCAGCTTAGGAGTAGCGGGGGGGCTCGAAGAGACCCAGTACTTC
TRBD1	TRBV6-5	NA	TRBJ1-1	CATHRGKGNTEAFF	TGTGCCACCCACAGGGGTAAGGGTAACACTGAAGCTTTCTTT
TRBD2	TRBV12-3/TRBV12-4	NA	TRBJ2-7	CASRTSGTYEQYF	TGTGCCAGTAGGACTAGCGGAACCTACGAGCAGTACTTC
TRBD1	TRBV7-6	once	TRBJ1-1	CASSYGTGGSTEAFF	TGTGCCAGCAGCTACGGGACAGGGGGTAGCACTGAAGCTTTCTTT
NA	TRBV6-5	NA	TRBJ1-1	CASERGMSAEAFF	TGTGCCAGTGAAAGAGGGATGAGCGCTGAAGCTTTCTTT
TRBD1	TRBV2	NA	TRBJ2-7	CASGPGTGVEQYF	TGTGCCAGCGGGCCCGGGACAGGGGTCGAGCAGTACTTC
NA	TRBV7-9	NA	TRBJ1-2	CASSIGGVTFYGYTF	TGTGCCAGCAGCATCGGAGGTGTTACCTTCTATGGCTACACCTTC